Below, 11 T cell receptor beta chains from the same sample are listed, as sequenced in a study of T cell repertoires in cytomegalovirus infection (dated by TCRdb to between 2019 and 2020). The antigens these receptors bind are not known. The data were produced on an Illumina HiSeq 1500. The public reads were quality trimmed at Q25 with fastp and then assembled into clones with MiXCR by TCRdb, keeping productive beta chains. When rows share a CDR3 protein, they turn into one entry using the most common DNA and genes. The sample table contains about 110,000 distinct CDR3 sequences; only one count was recorded for about 9.4% of them. The top ten constitute approximately 33% of the sample. Sequences were obtained from PBMCs, sequenced either directly or after in vitro stimulation (not recorded which). Receptor source: a human donor in good health (CMV status not recorded). Some clones in this sample may be carry-over from other donors' samples.

This clonotype occurred a few times. The gene calls are TRBV20-1 and TRBJ2-1; 10 nucleotides agree with TRBD2. Germline CDR1 and CDR2: DFQATT and SNEGSKA (reference sequence). CDR3 length equals 15 residues. V gave up 1 base and J gave up 3 bases; unmatched junction bases: 3. The CDR3 spells CSARGTSGNYNEQFF. The CDR3 nucleotides read TGCAGTGCTAGAGGGACTAGCGGAAACTACAATGAGCAGTTCTTC.

The V gene is TRBV24-1, the J gene TRBJ2-5, with 7 bases matching TRBD2. The CDR3 loop spans 16 amino acids. CDR1 KGHDR and CDR2 SFDVKD come from the germline V gene. V dropped 7 bases and J dropped 4; count of bases not matched to a gene: 14. CDR3 DNA sequence: TGTGCCACCAGCCATTCGGAGCGGAGCGGGGTAGAGACCCAGTACTTC. Translating it yields CATSHSERSGVETQYF.

This clonotype turned up a few times. The chain is built from TRBV27 and TRBJ2-3, with TRBD1 identical over 11 bases. Germline-derived CDR1 and CDR2 are MNHEY and SMNVEV (reference sequence). The V and J ends lost 4 bases and 4 bases, in that order; junction bases with no gene match: 4. The CDR3 has 15 amino acids. The CDR3 sequence: CASSSGTGGADTQYF. Written as DNA, the CDR3 is TGTGCCAGCAGTTCAGGGACAGGGGGGGCAGATACGCAGTATTTT.

The rearrangement joins TRBV5-1 to TRBJ1-5; D not certain. The V end was cut by 1 base, the J end by 6 bases, with 11 bases between. This CDR3 comprises 14 residues. CDR1 is SGHRS, CDR2 YFSETQ, per germline. The CDR3 sequence: CASSLYLAGQPQHF. In nucleotides, the CDR3 is TGCGCCAGCAGCTTGTACCTTGCGGGTCAGCCCCAGCATTTT. The full variable domain, rest sourced from reference TRBV5-1 and TRBJ1-5, is KAGVTQTPRYLIKTRGQQVTLSCSPISGHRSVSWYQQTPGQGLQFLFEYFSETQRNKGNFPGRFSGRQFSNSRSEMNVSTLELGDSALYLCASSLYLAGQPQHFGDGTRLSIL.

The table lists this clonotype with many counts. The V and J genes are TRBV19 and TRBJ2-2; tentatively, D is TRBD1 or TRBD2 (5 bases each). CDR1 is LNHDA, CDR2 SQIVND, per germline (reference sequence). The V and J ends lost 7 bases and 4 bases respectively, with 25 bases between them. The CDR3 is 18 amino acids. The CDR3 nucleotides are TGTGCCAGTACCCCCCCGAGGCTAATAGGGGAGAGCACCGGGGAGCTGTTTTTT. This sequence encodes CASTPPRLIGESTGELFF.

A few counts support this clonotype. V and J are TRBV29-1 and TRBJ2-1; 8 nucleotides align to TRBD1. Germline CDR1 is SQVTM and CDR2 is ANQGSEA. The CDR3 loop spans 16 amino acids. With V trimmed by 2 bases and J by 0 bases, 6 bases remained unmatched. The CDR3 nucleotides are TGCAGCGTTGAACCGTTTGACAGGGGCTCCTACAATGAGCAGTTCTTC. It translates to CSVEPFDRGSYNEQFF.

The CDR3 here is CASSLEETGFYNEQFF. The CDR3 region has the DNA TGTGCCAGCAGCTTAGAAGAGACAGGGTTTTACAATGAGCAGTTCTTC. The chain combines TRBV11-2 with TRBJ2-1; 7 bases are shared with TRBD1. This CDR3 contains 16 residues. Per the germline V gene, CDR1 is SGHAT and CDR2 is FQNNGV. V lost 0 bases, J lost 4 bases, and 6 bases stayed unmatched.

A word on this clonotype: At one boundary the junction diverges from the germline segment, which might be a read error. CDR3 nucleotide sequence: TGTGCCAGGAGTTTTGCCTTGGCCAGCAATCAGCCCCAGCATTTT. Translation: CARSFALASNQPQHF. V gene TRBV27 combines with J gene TRBJ1-5, with D unresolved. CDR1 is MNHEY and CDR2 is SMNVEV in the germline V gene (reference sequence). The CDR3 spans 15 residues.

This clonotype has a count of ten or more. The chain combines TRBV7-9 with TRBJ2-3; D is possibly TRBD2 (5 bases). The V gene lost 6 bases and the J gene lost 0 bases, with 13 bases spanning the gap. The CDR3 is 15 residues long. Germline V gene lookup returns CDR1 SEHNR and CDR2 FQNEAQ (reference sequence). The CDR3 region is CASSSEVWSTDTQYF. The CDR3 DNA follows: TGTGCCAGCAGTTCGGAGGTTTGGAGCACAGATACGCAGTATTTT. Complete variable domain (other parts from reference TRBV7-9 and TRBJ2-3): DTGVSQNPRHKITKRGQNVTFRCDPISEHNRLYWYRQTLGQGPEFLTYFQNEAQLEKSRLLSDRFSAERPKGSFSTLEIQRTEQGDSAMYLCASSSEVWSTDTQYFGPGTRLTVL.

This clonotype was counted between two and nine times. The chain links TRBV20-1 to TRBJ1-3; D remains unclear. CDR3 length: 15 amino acids. With 1 base removed from V and 0 bases from J, the gap between germline ends came to 10 bases. CDR1 is DFQATT and CDR2 is SNEGSKA in the germline V gene (reference sequence). The CDR3 loop reads CSARGAKSSGNTIYF. CDR3 bases: TGCAGTGCTAGAGGAGCGAAGAGCTCTGGAAACACCATATATTTT.

In its sample, this clonotype was seen many times. In DNA form, the CDR3 reads TGTGCCAGCAGCCGGTGGGGGGAAGAGACCCAGTACTTC. Translation: CASSRWGEETQYF. V usage is TRBV11-2 and J usage is TRBJ2-5; TRBD2 might be the D (6 bases). CDR1 is SGHAT, CDR2 FQNNGV, per germline. V dropped 5 bases and J dropped 3 bases, with 10 bases sitting between them. The length of the CDR3 is 13 residues. The full variable domain, rest sourced from reference TRBV11-2 and TRBJ2-5, is EAGVAQSPRYKIIEKRQSVAFWCNPISGHATLYWYQQILGQGPKLLIQFQNNGVVDDSQLPKDRFSAERLKGVDSTLKIQPAKLEDSAVYLCASSRWGEETQYFGPGTRLLVL.